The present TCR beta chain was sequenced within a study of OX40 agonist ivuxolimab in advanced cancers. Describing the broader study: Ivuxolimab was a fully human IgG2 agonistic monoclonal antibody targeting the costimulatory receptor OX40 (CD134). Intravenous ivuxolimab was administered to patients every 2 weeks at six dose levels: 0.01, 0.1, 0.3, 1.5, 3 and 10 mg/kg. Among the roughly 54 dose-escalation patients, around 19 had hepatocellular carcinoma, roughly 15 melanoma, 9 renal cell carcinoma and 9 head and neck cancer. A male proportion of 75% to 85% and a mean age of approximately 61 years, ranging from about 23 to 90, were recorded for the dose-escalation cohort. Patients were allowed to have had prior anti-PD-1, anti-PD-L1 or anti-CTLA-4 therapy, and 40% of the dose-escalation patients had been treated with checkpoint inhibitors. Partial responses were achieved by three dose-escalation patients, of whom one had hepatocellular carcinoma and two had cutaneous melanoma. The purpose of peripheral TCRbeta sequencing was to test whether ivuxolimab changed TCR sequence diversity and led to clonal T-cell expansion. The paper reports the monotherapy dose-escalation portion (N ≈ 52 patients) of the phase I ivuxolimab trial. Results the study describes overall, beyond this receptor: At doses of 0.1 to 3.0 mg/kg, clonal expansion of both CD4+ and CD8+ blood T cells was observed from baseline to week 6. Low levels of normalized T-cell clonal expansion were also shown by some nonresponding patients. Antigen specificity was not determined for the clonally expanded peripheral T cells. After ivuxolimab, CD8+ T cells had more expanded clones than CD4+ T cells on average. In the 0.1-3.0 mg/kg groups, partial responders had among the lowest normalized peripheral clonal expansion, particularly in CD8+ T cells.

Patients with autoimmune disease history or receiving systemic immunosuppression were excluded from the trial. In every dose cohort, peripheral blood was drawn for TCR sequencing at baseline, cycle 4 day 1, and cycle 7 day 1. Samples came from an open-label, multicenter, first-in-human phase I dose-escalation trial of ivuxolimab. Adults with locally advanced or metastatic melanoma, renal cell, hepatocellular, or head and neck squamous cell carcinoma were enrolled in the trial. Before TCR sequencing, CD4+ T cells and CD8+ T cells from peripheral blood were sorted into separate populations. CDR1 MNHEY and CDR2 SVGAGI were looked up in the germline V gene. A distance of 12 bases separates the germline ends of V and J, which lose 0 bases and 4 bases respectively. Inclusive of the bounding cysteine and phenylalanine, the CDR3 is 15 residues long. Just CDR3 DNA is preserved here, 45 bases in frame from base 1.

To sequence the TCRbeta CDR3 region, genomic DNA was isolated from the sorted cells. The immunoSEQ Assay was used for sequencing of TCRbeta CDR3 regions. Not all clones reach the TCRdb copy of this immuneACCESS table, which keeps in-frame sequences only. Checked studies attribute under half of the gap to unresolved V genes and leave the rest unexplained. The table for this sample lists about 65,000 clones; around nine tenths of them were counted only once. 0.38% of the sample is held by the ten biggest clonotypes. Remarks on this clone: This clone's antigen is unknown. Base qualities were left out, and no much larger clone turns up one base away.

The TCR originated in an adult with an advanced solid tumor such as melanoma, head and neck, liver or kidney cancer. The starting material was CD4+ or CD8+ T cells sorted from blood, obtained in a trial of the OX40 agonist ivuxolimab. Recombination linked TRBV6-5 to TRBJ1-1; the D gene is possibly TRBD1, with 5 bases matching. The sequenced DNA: TGTGCCAGCAGTTACTCGCGGGGGAGGGCCACTGAAGCTTTCTTT. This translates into CASSYSRGRATEAFF.